These 18 T cell receptor beta chains were sequenced from one sample in a study of breast tumors, draining lymph nodes, adjacent tissues. A single record per CDR3 protein comes from TCRdb applying MiXCR to the multiplex PCR reads. The data contain around 50,000 distinct CDR3 sequences, about 21% of them seen just once; the ten biggest clones take up 8%. Sequencing used breast tumor tissue. These receptors came from a female donor with breast cancer. Some clones in this sample may be carry-over from other donors' samples.

Details on this clonotype: One end of the junction varies from germline; a read error may be responsible. V and J are TRBV3-1 and TRBJ2-1; maybe TRBD1 (6 bases). CDR3 length: 16 amino acids. Germline V gene data show CDR1 as LGHDT and CDR2 as YNNKEL (reference sequence). For the CDR3, the DNA is TGTGCTAGCAGCCAAGTTTACAGGGCGGCCTACAATGAGCAGTTCTTC. This translates into CASSQVYRAAYNEQFF.

This clonotype was counted only a few times. The chain employs TRBV10-3 and TRBJ2-1; weak D call: TRBD2 (6 bases). The germline V gene encodes CDR1 ENHRY and CDR2 SYGVKD. Trimming stripped 3 bases from V and 7 bases from J, with 25 bases between. This CDR3 has 18 amino acids. CDR3 protein: CAISDPGSGGVSGNEQFF. The CDR3 region has the DNA TGTGCCATCAGTGATCCCGGTTCTGGCGGGGTATCTGGGAATGAGCAGTTCTTC.

This clonotype was detected ten times or more. V and J are TRBV29-1 and TRBJ2-1; D ambiguous. CDR3 size: 13 residues. Trimming shortened V by 4 bases and J by 3 bases, and 10 bases separated the two germline ends. Germline V lookup: CDR1 SQVTM, CDR2 ANQGSEA. The CDR3 reads CSVAGGLYNEQFF. The CDR3 DNA sequence: TGCAGCGTTGCGGGTGGGCTCTACAATGAGCAGTTCTTC.

This clonotype has at least ten counts. The CDR3 sequence is CASSFQVSNQPQHF. CDR3 coding DNA: TGTGCCAGCAGTTTCCAGGTAAGCAATCAGCCCCAGCATTTT. The chain couples TRBV6-5 to TRBJ1-5; D is ambiguous. CDR1 is MNHEY, CDR2 SVGAGI, per germline. This CDR3 contains 14 residues. Trimming stripped 4 bases from V and 1 base from J, with 8 bases between.

In its sample, this clonotype was seen many times. The rearrangement uses TRBV20-1 and TRBJ1-2; 9 bases agree with TRBD1. Trimming took 3 bases from V and 7 from J; bases not matched to a gene: 15. The CDR3 covers 16 residues. Per germline, CDR1 DFQATT and CDR2 SNEGSKA (reference sequence). The CDR3 nucleotides are TGCAGTGCTAGGAGTAAGGGACAGGGCCCGAACAGTGGCTACACCTTC. Translated, it gives CSARSKGQGPNSGYTF.

About this clonotype: It may be a read error: a sequence one base away is much more abundant. The conserved final phenylalanine or tryptophan is absent from the CDR3, which likely points to a read error. V usage is TRBV7-6 and J usage is TRBJ2-1; D might be TRBD2 (5 bases). The CDR3 is 13 amino acids. V lost 2 bases to trimming and J lost 7 bases, with 9 bases between them. CDR1 SGHVS and CDR2 FNYEAQ come from the germline V gene. The CDR3 DNA sequence: TGTGCCAGCAGCTTATCCCCGGGGAATGAGCAGTTCCTC. Encoded protein: CASSLSPGNEQFL.

This clonotype was counted ten times or more. CDR3: CASSQVILGNQPQHF. CDR3 coding DNA: TGTGCCAGCAGCCAAGTCATCTTAGGCAATCAGCCCCAGCATTTT. The rearrangement joins TRBV4-2 to TRBJ1-5; D gene ambiguous. V dropped 1 base and J dropped 2 bases, with 9 bases sitting between them. The V gene's germline CDR1 is LGHNA and CDR2 YNFKEQ. CDR3 size: 15 residues.

This clonotype was seen at least ten times. The V and J genes are TRBV9 and TRBJ2-3; 9 positions match TRBD1. From germline, CDR1 is SGDLS and CDR2 YYNGEE. Trimming at V came to 4 bases and at J to 2 bases, leaving 11 bases not matched to a gene. The CDR3 runs 17 residues. The CDR3 nucleotides read TGTGCCAGCAGCAAGGAAGTCGGACAGGGGAACACAGATACGCAGTATTTT. It specifies CASSKEVGQGNTDTQYF. Using reference TRBV9 and TRBJ2-3 for the parts outside the CDR3, the full variable domain is DSGVTQTPKHLITATGQRVTLRCSPRSGDLSVYWYQQSLDQGLQFLIQYYNGEERAKGNILERFSAQQFPDLHSELNLSSLELGDSALYFCASSKEVGQGNTDTQYFGPGTRLTVL.

This clonotype showed up many times. This rearrangement joins TRBV6-5 to TRBJ1-6, with D unclear. Germline values: CDR1 MNHEY, CDR2 SVGAGI. The CDR3 extends over 14 amino acids. V lost 2 bases and J 6 bases, leaving 8 bases between the germline ends. The chain's CDR3 is CASSYGSSNSPLHF. The CDR3 DNA reads as TGTGCCAGCAGTTACGGGAGTTCTAATTCACCCCTCCACTTT.

At least ten counts were recorded for this clonotype. The chain combines TRBV27 with TRBJ2-3; 9 nucleotides agree with TRBD1. Unmatched junction bases numbered 4, after V lost 6 bases and J lost 0 bases. The length of the CDR3 is 15 residues. Germline lookup yields CDR1 MNHEY and CDR2 SMNVEV (reference sequence). CDR3 coding DNA: TGTGCCAGCAGGCGAGGACAGGGGAGCACAGATACGCAGTATTTT. This gives the protein CASRRGQGSTDTQYF.

This clonotype has at least ten counts. Here the CDR3 DNA reads TGCGCCAGCAGCCAAGGGACAGGGGGTGGTAGCTACGAGCAGTACTTC. This sequence encodes CASSQGTGGGSYEQYF. The V gene is TRBV4-1, the J gene TRBJ2-7, with TRBD1 identical over 10 bases. Losses at the gene ends were 1 base for V and 3 bases for J; bases not matched to a gene: 6. Germline assignment: CDR1 MGHRA and CDR2 YSYEKL. This CDR3 contains 16 residues.

In this sample, this clonotype turned up many times. This chain connects TRBV5-8 to TRBJ1-6, with 7 nucleotides matching TRBD1. CDR1 and CDR2 from the germline V gene are SGHTS and YDEGEE. V lost 2 bases to trimming and J lost 0 bases; unmatched junction nucleotides: 5. The CDR3 sequence is 17 residues long. CDR3 residues: CASSFPDRSSYNSPLHF. The CDR3 nucleotides are TGTGCCAGCAGCTTCCCGGACAGGAGCTCCTATAATTCACCCCTCCACTTT.

The sample holds a few counts of this clonotype. The rearrangement uses TRBV7-6 and TRBJ2-2; TRBD1 matches at 8 bases. CDR1 is SGHVS, CDR2 FNYEAQ, per germline. V lost 5 bases, J lost 4 bases, and 6 bases stayed unmatched. The CDR3 loop spans 15 amino acids. CDR3 in amino acids: CASSKTGDTTGELFF. Here the CDR3 DNA reads TGTGCCAGCAGCAAGACAGGGGACACCACCGGGGAGCTGTTTTTT.

This clonotype came up many times. The V and J genes are TRBV6-5 and TRBJ1-6, with D tentatively TRBD1 (6 bases). CDR1 and CDR2 from the germline V gene are MNHEY and SVGAGI. Trimming took off 1 base at V and 9 bases at J, with 10 bases between the two ends. The CDR3 has 14 residues. DNA for the CDR3: TGTGCCAGCAGTTACTTACAGGGTAGTTCACCCCTCCACTTT. Translated, it gives CASSYLQGSSPLHF.

This clonotype occurred many times. This chain links TRBV6-1 with TRBJ2-3; D call uncertain. This CDR3 has 14 amino acids. Deletions cut 4 bases from V and 0 bases from J, with 8 bases between. Germline-derived CDR1 and CDR2 are MNHNS and SASEGT. The DNA for the CDR3 is TGTGCCAGCAGTGGACAACCGAGCACAGATACGCAGTATTTT. It encodes CASSGQPSTDTQYF.

The sample holds many counts of this clonotype. The chain carries TRBV13 and TRBJ1-2; D call uncertain. Trimming took off 2 bases at V and 6 bases at J, with 19 bases between the two ends. The germline V gene has CDR1 PRHDT and CDR2 FYEKMQ (reference sequence). This CDR3 is 16 amino acids long. CDR3 sequence: CASSLRTNENLNGYTF. The DNA of the CDR3 is TGTGCCAGCAGCTTAAGGACCAACGAGAACTTAAATGGCTACACCTTC. Supplemented by reference TRBV13 and TRBJ1-2, the full variable domain reads AAGVIQSPRHLIKEKRETATLKCYPIPRHDTVYWYQQGPGQDPQFLISFYEKMQSDKGSIPDRFSAQQFSDYHSELNMSSLELGDSALYFCASSLRTNENLNGYTFGSGTRLTVV.

About this clonotype itself: A much larger clone differs by one base, so this may be a read error. The chain has TRBV10-1 and TRBJ1-4; D might be TRBD1 (5 bases). CDR3 size: 13 residues. The germline V gene encodes CDR1 WNHNN and CDR2 SYGVQD (reference sequence). The CDR3: CASPPGAYEKLCF. Here the CDR3 DNA reads TGCGCCAGCCCCCCTGGGGCGTATGAAAAACTGTGTTTT.

This clonotype was observed many times. The rearrangement uses TRBV6-5 and TRBJ2-2; tentatively, D is TRBD1 or TRBD2 (6 bases each). Germline V lookup: CDR1 MNHEY, CDR2 SVGAGI. The CDR3 is made up of 16 amino acids. V lost 7 bases to trimming and J lost 8 bases, with 23 bases between them. For the CDR3, the DNA is TGTGCCAGCACCCTACAGGGACTGTCAGGGGCGGGGGAGCTGTTTTTT. Its protein is CASTLQGLSGAGELFF.